Shown below are 11 T cell receptor beta chains from a single sample sequenced in a study. TCRdb used MiXCR to reprocess the 5' RACE reads, holding one entry per CDR3 protein. This table holds over 6,500 distinct CDR3 sequences, around 72% found once. Cells sorted as Tregs were CD4+, CD25+ and CD127-/low. Sequenced input: tumor-infiltrating Tregs sorted from the breast tumor. Every receptor here comes from a female donor with breast cancer.

The rearrangement links TRBV7-8 to TRBJ1-1, with a possible D match to TRBD1 (6 bases). The CDR3 covers 16 residues. Germline loops: CDR1 SGHVS, CDR2 FQNEAQ. The V end was cut by 5 bases, the J end by 3 bases, with 19 bases between. DNA for the CDR3: TGTGCCAGCAGCGGTTCCGGGACACCGACTTACACTGAAGCTTTCTTT. Protein sequence: CASSGSGTPTYTEAFF.

This clonotype was counted a single time. CDR3 coding DNA: TGTGCCAGCAGCTTAGCCAAGAGCCACGAGCAGTACTTC. Translation gives CASSLAKSHEQYF. This sequence joins TRBV7-3 and TRBJ2-7, with unresolved D. Germline CDR1 SGHTA, CDR2 FQGTGA. This CDR3 region has 13 residues. The V end lost 2 bases, the J end lost 5 bases, and 10 bases lay between the germline ends.

The chain couples TRBV20-1 to TRBJ2-3, with TRBD2 identical over 13 bases. This CDR3 has 16 residues. Germline lookup yields CDR1 DFQATT and CDR2 SNEGSKA (reference sequence). V was clipped by 1 base and J by 7 bases; unmatched bases: 8. The CDR3 spells CSARARTSGSVHTQYF. In DNA, the CDR3 is TGCAGTGCTAGAGCCCGGACTAGCGGGAGCGTACATACGCAGTATTTT.

The J gene is TRBJ1-2, the V gene TRBV7-2; D gene unclear. V lost 6 bases, J lost 8 bases, and 16 bases lay in between. Germline V gene data show CDR1 as SGHTA and CDR2 as FQGNSA. The CDR3 has 13 amino acids. CDR3 DNA sequence: TGTGCCAGCAGAGGGTCGGGGATGACCGGCTACACCTTC. Residues: CASRGSGMTGYTF.

The chain joins TRBV12-3 or TRBV12-4 to TRBJ1-2, with 7 bases matching TRBD1. The V gene end was trimmed by 2 bases and the J gene end by 4 bases; junction bases not matched to a gene: 4. The CDR3 is 14 amino acids. The CDR3 here is CASSLRDSLYGYTF. The DNA of the CDR3 is TGTGCCAGCAGTTTAAGGGACAGCCTCTATGGCTACACCTTC.

This clonotype was observed a handful of times. This chain links TRBV5-1 with TRBJ2-7; a possible D gene is TRBD1 (6 bases). This CDR3 contains 14 residues. Germline-derived CDR1 and CDR2 are SGHRS and YFSETQ. V was cut by 4 bases and J by 3 bases, with 14 bases left in between. The DNA of the CDR3 is TGCGCCAGCAGCAAACCGACAGGCCTCTACGAGCAGTACTTC. Its translation: CASSKPTGLYEQYF.

The chain recombines TRBV5-1 with TRBJ2-7; TRBD2 matches 8 bases. J was trimmed by 3 bases and V by 1 base; bases with no gene match: 3. Germline values: CDR1 SGHRS, CDR2 YFSETQ. The CDR3 is 14 amino acids. CDR3 DNA: TGCGCCAGCAGCTTGATAGCGGGACTCTACGAGCAGTACTTC. Translation gives CASSLIAGLYEQYF. The whole variable domain, remainder taken from reference TRBV5-1 and TRBJ2-7, is KAGVTQTPRYLIKTRGQQVTLSCSPISGHRSVSWYQQTPGQGLQFLFEYFSETQRNKGNFPGRFSGRQFSNSRSEMNVSTLELGDSALYLCASSLIAGLYEQYFGPGTRLTVT.

V usage is TRBV20-1 and J usage is TRBJ1-1, with D possibly matching TRBD1 (6 bases). V was pared by 6 bases and J by 0 bases, with 17 bases between. Per germline, CDR1 DFQATT and CDR2 SNEGSKA (reference sequence). The CDR3 runs 15 residues. CDR3 in amino acids: CSAAWTAKMNTEAFF. For the CDR3, the DNA is TGCAGTGCCGCGTGGACAGCTAAGATGAACACTGAAGCTTTCTTT.

The chain joins TRBV29-1 to TRBJ2-3, with D perhaps TRBD1 (5 bases). CDR1 and CDR2 from the germline V gene are SQVTM and ANQGSEA. V gave up 7 bases and J gave up 1 base, with 9 bases separating them. The CDR3 extends over 12 amino acids. The CDR3 is CSGVQGTDTQYF. CDR3 in DNA: TGCAGCGGGGTACAGGGCACAGATACGCAGTATTTT.

This clonotype was seen only once. The rearrangement uses TRBV6-1 and TRBJ1-2, with D possibly matching TRBD1 (5 bases). Germline lookup yields CDR1 MNHNS and CDR2 SASEGT. V was shortened by 2 bases and J by 8 bases, with 12 bases between the two germline ends. The CDR3 is made up of 13 amino acids. The CDR3 DNA follows: TGTGCCAGCAGTGAACAGGGTTTGGAAGGCTACACCTTC. It yields the protein CASSEQGLEGYTF.

V and J are TRBV11-1 and TRBJ1-1; D call uncertain. Germline V gene lookup returns CDR1 SGHAT and CDR2 FQDESV (reference sequence). Trimming removed 0 bases from V and 2 bases from J, with 10 bases in between. The CDR3 contains 15 residues. This CDR3 is CASSLAPAENTEAFF. Written as DNA, the CDR3 is TGTGCCAGCAGCTTAGCGCCGGCGGAAAACACTGAAGCTTTCTTT. The whole variable domain, filled in from reference TRBV11-1 and TRBJ1-1, reads EAEVAQSPRYKITEKSQAVAFWCDPISGHATLYWYRQILGQGPELLVQFQDESVVDDSQLPKDRFSAERLKGVDSTLKIQPAELGDSAMYLCASSLAPAENTEAFFGQGTRLTVV.